This entry concerns a single T cell receptor beta chain. Produced via immunoSEQ multiplex PCR; TCRdb's table is partial and in-frame only. The sample lists roughly 71,000 clones; more than 75% were seen once. The sample comes from a study of radiotherapy plus CTLA-4 blockade in lung cancer. This receptor was obtained from a human donor with non-small cell lung cancer who had a complete response to radiotherapy plus ipilimumab. This specimen was peripheral blood, taken from a patient treated with radiotherapy plus ipilimumab.

The CDR3 loop reads CASYRAVEGELFF. The CDR3 DNA sequence: TGTGCCAGTTACCGGGCTGTGGAAGGGGAGCTGTTTTTT. The chain joins TRBV18 to TRBJ2-2, with D hard to call. V gave up 9 bases and J gave up 8 bases, with 16 bases separating them. The germline V gene has CDR1 KGHSH and CDR2 LQKENI. The CDR3 runs 13 residues.